These 17 T cell receptor beta chains were sequenced from one sample in a study of T cell changes during pregnancy in multiple sclerosis. Sequencing was performed with immunoSEQ multiplex PCR; in TCRdb, only in-frame clones are kept and a portion is missing. Among just under 20,000 clones, 86% were seen once, and the ten largest hold 5.8%. Sequencing was performed on CD8+ T cells from peripheral blood mononuclear cells, taken in the third trimester of pregnancy. All receptors derive from a female donor in good health, enrolled as a control in a pregnancy study.

The V gene is TRBV5-6, the J gene TRBJ1-4; weak D call: TRBD1 (5 bases). CDR3 length: 16 amino acids. The V gene lost 4 bases and the J gene lost 0 bases, with 13 bases spanning the gap. Germline CDR1 and CDR2: SGHDT and YYEEEE. Here the CDR3 reads CASSQITGATNEKLFF. CDR3 DNA: TGTGCCAGCAGCCAAATAACAGGTGCAACTAATGAAAAACTGTTTTTT. Full variable domain (remainder filled in from reference TRBV5-6 and TRBJ1-4): DAGVTQSPTHLIKTRGQQVTLRCSPKSGHDTVSWYQQALGQGPQFIFQYYEEEERQRGNFPDRFSGHQFPNYSSELNVNALLLGDSALYLCASSQITGATNEKLFFGSGTQLSVL.

The chain carries TRBV5-4 and TRBJ1-3; D may be TRBD1 (6 bases). The germline V gene has CDR1 SGHNT and CDR2 YYREEE (reference sequence). The germline V and J ends were trimmed by 3 bases and 3 bases, with 10 bases remaining between them. This CDR3 has 14 amino acids. DNA of the CDR3: TGTGCCAGCAGCTACCAGGGGTATGGAAACACCATATATTTT. Its translation is CASSYQGYGNTIYF. Together with reference TRBV5-4 and TRBJ1-3, the CDR3 gives the full variable domain: ETGVTQSPTHLIKTRGQQVTLRCSSQSGHNTVSWYQQALGQGPQFIFQYYREEENGRGNFPPRFSGLQFPNYSSELNVNALELDDSALYLCASSYQGYGNTIYFGEGSWLTVV.

This clone is categorized as large (0.1 to 1%). The genes are TRBV13 and TRBJ2-7, with D perhaps TRBD1 (6 bases). The CDR3 contains 15 residues. Germline CDR1 is PRHDT and CDR2 is FYEKMQ (reference sequence). Between the trimmed V and J ends, which lost 5 bases and 2 bases, there was a span of 16 bases. CDR3 bases: TGTGCCAGCAGCCTCGTCTCCGGACAGCCCTACGAGCAGTACTTC. Its translation: CASSLVSGQPYEQYF.

This clone is termed medium-sized (0.01 to 0.1%). The chain is built from TRBV18 and TRBJ1-1; 7 bases map to TRBD1. The germline V gene has CDR1 KGHSH and CDR2 LQKENI. This CDR3 spans 14 amino acids. The V gene end was trimmed by 3 bases and the J gene end by 4 bases; junction bases not matched to a gene: 5. CDR3 protein: CASSPAGGTTEAFF. CDR3 sequence (DNA): TGTGCCAGCTCACCCGCAGGGGGGACCACTGAAGCTTTCTTT.

The V and J genes are TRBV4-3 and TRBJ2-1, with a weak D call TRBD2 (6 bases). Trimming removed 0 bases at V and 5 bases at J, with 11 bases between. The CDR3 consists of 15 residues. Germline V gene data show CDR1 as LGHNA and CDR2 as YSLEER. CDR3 sequence reads: CASSQDAGSNNEQFF. CDR3 nucleotides: TGCGCCAGCAGCCAAGATGCGGGGTCCAACAATGAGCAGTTCTTC.

This chain joins TRBV2 and TRBJ2-1, with D maybe TRBD1 (5 bases). V gave up 6 bases and J gave up 12 bases, with 12 bases separating them. CDR3 length equals 11 residues. CDR1 is SNHLY, CDR2 FYNNEI, per germline. The CDR3 is CASRGRLGQFF. For the CDR3, the DNA is TGTGCCAGCAGGGGGCGGTTGGGGCAGTTCTTC.

The chain employs TRBV27 and TRBJ2-1; a weak D match, TRBD1 (6 bases). V was pared by 6 bases and J by 2 bases, with 14 bases between. CDR1 and CDR2 from the germline V gene are MNHEY and SMNVEV (reference sequence). CDR3 length: 15 amino acids. CDR3 DNA sequence: TGTGCCAGCAGCCCGACGGGACACCCCTACAATGAGCAGTTCTTC. Translated, it gives CASSPTGHPYNEQFF.

This chain connects TRBV7-9 to TRBJ2-7; D is unclear. Trimming left V 3 bases short and J 2 bases short, with 8 bases between. CDR1 and CDR2 from the germline V gene are SEHNR and FQNEAQ (reference sequence). The CDR3 consists of 13 residues. The chain's CDR3 is CASSLPSAYEQYF. CDR3 DNA sequence: TGTGCCAGCAGCTTGCCCAGCGCCTACGAGCAGTACTTC.

The chain combines TRBV5-4 with TRBJ2-1; unclear D gene. The CDR3 has 13 residues. Germline-derived CDR1 and CDR2 are SGHNT and YYREEE (reference sequence). Between the trimmed V and J ends, which lost 2 bases and 7 bases, there was a span of 10 bases. The DNA of the CDR3 is TGTGCCAGCAGCTTTTCAACAGAAAATGAGCAGTTCTTC. It is translated as CASSFSTENEQFF.

This clone was seen just once. The rearrangement links TRBV2 to TRBJ2-3; 7 bases map to TRBD2. Germline CDR1 and CDR2: SNHLY and FYNNEI. This CDR3 has 18 residues. Unmatched junction bases numbered 15, after V lost 4 bases and J lost 2 bases. The CDR3 loop reads CASSGPGREVWLTDTQYF. CDR3 sequence (DNA): TGTGCCAGCAGTGGCCCGGGGAGGGAGGTTTGGCTCACAGATACGCAGTATTTT. The whole variable domain, remainder taken from reference TRBV2 and TRBJ2-3, is EPEVTQTPSHQVTQMGQEVILRCVPISNHLYFYWYRQILGQKVEFLVSFYNNEISEKSEIFDDQFSVERPDGSNFTLKIRSTKLEDSAMYFCASSGPGREVWLTDTQYFGPGTRLTVL.

V is TRBV6-5 and J is TRBJ1-1; maybe TRBD1 (6 bases). This CDR3 is built from 13 residues. Germline lookup yields CDR1 MNHEY and CDR2 SVGAGI. Trimming took 2 bases from V and 6 from J, leaving 10 bases between them. The CDR3 DNA reads TGTGCCAGCAGTTACCAGGACAGCGCTGAAGCTTTCTTT. Translating gives CASSYQDSAEAFF.

This chain uses TRBV6-5 with TRBJ1-5; D is unresolved. Per germline, CDR1 MNHEY and CDR2 SVGAGI. The germline V and J ends were trimmed by 0 bases and 2 bases, with 5 bases remaining between them. CDR3 length equals 14 residues. For the CDR3, the DNA is TGTGCCAGCAGTTACTCCGGGGGCAATCAGCCCCAGCATTTT. Its translation is CASSYSGGNQPQHF.

The rearrangement links TRBV7-9 to TRBJ1-3, with 7 bases fitting TRBD1. Germline V lookup: CDR1 SEHNR, CDR2 FQNEAQ (reference sequence). There are 17 residues in the CDR3. The ends lost 5 bases at V and 0 bases at J; junction bases unmatched: 10. The CDR3 sequence is CASSPQAGGPSGNTIYF. The CDR3 nucleotides are TGTGCCAGCAGCCCGCAAGCAGGGGGTCCCTCTGGAAACACCATATATTTT.

In its sample, this clone was seen once. The V gene is TRBV7-9, the J gene TRBJ2-3; D unresolved. Trimming pared 5 bases from V and 1 base from J, leaving 7 bases between. The CDR3 length is 13 residues. Germline loops: CDR1 SEHNR, CDR2 FQNEAQ (reference sequence). This chain's CDR3 is CASSPPGTDTQYF. For the CDR3, the DNA is TGTGCCAGCAGCCCCCCAGGCACAGATACGCAGTATTTT.

The chain is built from TRBV25-1 and TRBJ2-1; TRBD2 matches at 11 bases. CDR3 length: 17 residues. Per the germline V gene, CDR1 is MGHDK and CDR2 is SYGVNS. Losses at the gene ends were 4 bases for V and 3 bases for J; bases not matched to a gene: 8. The CDR3: CASSVRLAGKIYNEQFF. The CDR3 region has the DNA TGTGCCAGCAGTGTGAGACTAGCGGGGAAAATCTACAATGAGCAGTTCTTC.

The chain recombines TRBV7-9 with TRBJ1-4; TRBD1 matches at 9 bases. The CDR3 sequence is 16 residues long. Germline-derived CDR1 and CDR2 are SEHNR and FQNEAQ (reference sequence). V trimming: 3 bases; J trimming: 7 bases; junction bases outside the gene matches: 9. CDR3 residues: CASSLAPDRGGEKLFF. For the CDR3, the DNA is TGTGCCAGCAGCTTGGCCCCGGACAGGGGAGGTGAAAAACTGTTTTTT. The full variable domain, rest sourced from reference TRBV7-9 and TRBJ1-4, is DTGVSQNPRHKITKRGQNVTFRCDPISEHNRLYWYRQTLGQGPEFLTYFQNEAQLEKSRLLSDRFSAERPKGSFSTLEIQRTEQGDSAMYLCASSLAPDRGGEKLFFGSGTQLSVL.

This chain connects TRBV9 to TRBJ1-1, with D maybe TRBD1 (5 bases). CDR1 is SGDLS and CDR2 is YYNGEE in the germline V gene. The CDR3 totals 14 residues. Trimming removed 3 bases from V and 0 bases from J, with 9 bases in between. CDR3 loop: CASSGGGLNTEAFF. CDR3 DNA: TGTGCCAGCAGCGGGGGGGGACTGAACACTGAAGCTTTCTTT.